This TCR beta chain comes out of a study of CXCR3-negative and CXCR3-positive naive CD8 T cells (dated by TCRdb to the late 2010s). With regard to the full study: About 150 million TRB reads were obtained in total, roughly 1.5 +/- 0.3 million reads per library. TRBV-TRBJ cluster analysis included naive subsets from roughly 5 donors and memory cells from 3 donors. Data from 11 donors, pooled across two independent experiments, went into the diversity and physicochemical repertoire analyses. Study-level results and caveats: Naive CXCR3-negative and CXCR3-positive cells from the same donor showed similar TRBV-TRBJ usage, whereas memory cells showed distinct patterns. Because surface CD5, which is linked to self-reactivity in mice, was comparable between the naive subsets, TCR interaction strength was also inferred from the physicochemical properties of TRB CDR3s. Because CXCR3 expression was partially decreased after cryopreservation, freshly isolated PBMCs were used for most assays. Repertoire diversity was comparably high in both naive subsets but much lower in memory CD8+ T cells.

Sequencing was carried out with a NextSeq 550. The Human TCR Profiling Kit (MiLaboratory) was used to make UMI-labeled 5' RACE TRB cDNA libraries. cDNA synthesis used the entire amount of extracted RNA, and PCR amplification then used the entire amount of cDNA produced. Libraries were prepared in parallel using an identical number of PCR cycles. As for the authors' bioinformatics: MIGEC and MiXCR extracted about 48,000 +/- 9,800 unique UMI-labeled TRB cDNA molecules per library, requiring at least two reads per UMI. An average of around 40,000 +/- 10,000 functional in-frame TRB CDR3 nucleotide clonotypes without stop codons was found per library. Diversity metrics, including normalized Shannon-Wiener and Chao1, were computed in VDJtools after downsampling to 5000 UMI-labeled TRB molecules per sample. For the central five CDR3 residues, VDJtools calculated physicochemical properties weighted by clonotype size, namely interaction energy, strength, volume and Kidera factor 4. TCRdb reprocessed the reads and lists each CDR3 protein sequence as a single entry, with no DNA. The V and J calls shown here were made by TCRdb, not taken from the authors' results. The table for this sample shows approximately 56,000 distinct CDR3 sequences. Under 25% of the sample rests with the top ten.

Of note for this clonotype: Its specific antigen is unknown.

The CDR3 sequence holds 16 residues, the cysteine and phenylalanine included. No DNA accompanies this entry. For each CD8+ T cell subset, flow sorting was done in triplicate, and around 300,000 cells per subset went directly into RLT lysis buffer. Standard density gradient centrifugation was used to isolate peripheral blood mononuclear cells from buffy coats. Total RNA was extracted from sorted cells using an RNeasy Mini Kit. The chain is encoded by TRBV21-1 joined to TRBJ2-3; TCRdb picks TRBD2, but there is no DNA to check that call. TRBV21-1 is recorded as a pseudogene. The sequence was collected from a human donor in good health. Some clones in this sample may be carry-over from other donors' samples. The sequencing sample was made of memory CD8+ T cells from blood. What this sample's cell subset or site label stands for: conventional CD8+ memory T cells (TMEM), sorted as controls. The CDR3 region: CVSSFLAGAITDTQYF.